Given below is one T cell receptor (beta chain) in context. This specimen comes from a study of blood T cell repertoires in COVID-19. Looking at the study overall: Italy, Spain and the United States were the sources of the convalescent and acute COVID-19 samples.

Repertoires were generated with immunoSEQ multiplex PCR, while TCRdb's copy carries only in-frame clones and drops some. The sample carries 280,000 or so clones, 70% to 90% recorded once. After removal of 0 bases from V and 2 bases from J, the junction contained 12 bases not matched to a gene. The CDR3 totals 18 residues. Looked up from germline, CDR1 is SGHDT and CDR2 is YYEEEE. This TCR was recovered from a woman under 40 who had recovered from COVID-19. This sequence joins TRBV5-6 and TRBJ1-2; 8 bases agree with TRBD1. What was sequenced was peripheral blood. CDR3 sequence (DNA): TGTGCCAGCAGCTTGGGACAGGGGTTATTTGTAGGAAACTATGGCTACACCTTC. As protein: CASSLGQGLFVGNYGYTF.